One sample yielded the 20 T cell receptor beta chains listed below, sequenced in a study of OX40 agonist ivuxolimab in advanced cancers. The data were produced by immunoSEQ multiplex PCR, yet TCRdb's version contains in-frame clones alone and is incomplete. The sample has roughly 80,000 clones; around 78% are singletons. The material was CD4+ or CD8+ T cells sorted from blood, obtained in a trial of the OX40 agonist ivuxolimab. The receptors come from an adult with an advanced solid tumor such as melanoma, head and neck, liver or kidney cancer.

This clone was seen a single time. J is TRBJ1-4 and V is TRBV6-5; D perhaps matches TRBD1 (5 bases). The CDR3 consists of 16 residues. CDR1 is MNHEY, CDR2 SVGAGI, per germline. V lost 4 bases to trimming and J lost 12 bases, with 24 bases between them. The CDR3 sequence is CASSSGGGGTGWELFF. The DNA for the CDR3 is TGTGCCAGCAGTTCCGGCGGTGGGGGAACTGGGTGGGAACTGTTTTTT.

V is TRBV7-7 and J is TRBJ2-2; a weak D match, TRBD2 (5 bases). The CDR3 is 14 amino acids. CDR1 is SSHAT and CDR2 is FNYEAQ in the germline V gene (reference sequence). Trimming took 10 bases from V and 7 from J, leaving 19 bases between them. The CDR3 sequence is CATGGPAASGELFF. The CDR3 bases are TGTGCCACGGGCGGGCCAGCTGCAAGCGGGGAGCTGTTTTTT. Based on the CDR3 plus reference TRBV7-7 and TRBJ2-2, the full variable domain is GAGVSQSPRYKVTKRGQDVTLRCDPISSHATLYWYQQALGQGPEFLTYFNYEAQPDKSGLPSDRFSAERPEGSISTLTIQRTEQRDSAMYRCATGGPAASGELFFGEGSRLTVL.

This clone was found a few times. The chain has TRBV21-1 and TRBJ2-4; TRBD2 is the table's D call, not checked against the DNA. TRBV21-1 is marked as a pseudogene. The CDR3 consists of 14 residues. The DNA for the CDR3 is TGTGCCAGCAGCGGACGGTTACGGAGGAACATTCAGTACTTC. It specifies CASSGRLRRNIQYF.

The CDR3 here is CASSLGAKGQGKIGYGYTF. The CDR3 DNA reads as TGTGCCAGCAGCTTAGGGGCAAAGGGACAGGGGAAAATCGGCTATGGCTACACCTTC. The chain employs TRBV7-9 and TRBJ1-2, with 10 positions matching TRBD1. Germline V lookup: CDR1 SEHNR, CDR2 FQNEAQ (reference sequence). V lost 1 base to trimming and J lost 4 bases; unmatched junction nucleotides: 15. The CDR3 runs 19 residues.

This rearrangement joins TRBV18 to TRBJ1-1; tentative D call: TRBD1 (5 bases). Trimming pared 4 bases from V and 0 bases from J, leaving 12 bases between. Germline-derived CDR1 and CDR2 are KGHSH and LQKENI. This CDR3 spans 15 amino acids. The CDR3 sequence is CASSRVGGVNTEAFF. In nucleotides, the CDR3 is TGTGCCAGCTCACGCGTCGGGGGGGTGAACACTGAAGCTTTCTTT.

The gene calls are TRBV5-1 and TRBJ2-7; 8 nucleotides line up with TRBD1. The CDR3 extends over 14 amino acids. CDR1 is SGHRS, CDR2 YFSETQ, per germline. V was pared by 4 bases and J by 4 bases, with 7 bases of the junction left unmatched. In DNA form, the CDR3 reads TGCGCCAGCAGCCCGGACAGGGTTCGATACGAGCAGTACTTC. It encodes CASSPDRVRYEQYF.

The chain has TRBV6-1 and TRBJ2-2; maybe TRBD1 (6 bases). CDR1 and CDR2 (germline): MNHNS, SASEGT. The CDR3 totals 14 residues. Trimming pared 7 bases from V and 6 bases from J, leaving 15 bases between. CDR3 in amino acids: CASKLQGSAGELFF. The CDR3 nucleotides read TGTGCCAGCAAGCTACAGGGCTCGGCCGGGGAGCTGTTTTTT.

V usage is TRBV2 and J usage is TRBJ2-3; D may correspond to TRBD1 or TRBD2 (5 bases each). The germline V and J ends were trimmed by 6 bases and 0 bases, with 7 bases remaining between them. The germline V gene has CDR1 SNHLY and CDR2 FYNNEI. CDR3 length: 13 residues. Written as DNA, the CDR3 is TGTGCCAGCAGGGGGGACAGCACAGATACGCAGTATTTT. Translating it yields CASRGDSTDTQYF.

The chain couples TRBV10-3 to TRBJ2-7, with 8 nucleotides matching TRBD1. The CDR3 runs to 15 residues. The germline V gene encodes CDR1 ENHRY and CDR2 SYGVKD. The ends lost 3 bases at V and 0 bases at J; junction bases unmatched: 4. CDR3 in DNA: TGTGCCATCAGTGAATTTACAGGGGGCTCCTACGAGCAGTACTTC. Its protein product is CAISEFTGGSYEQYF.

The rearrangement uses TRBV5-6 and TRBJ1-5, with D tentatively TRBD1 (5 bases). The germline V and J ends were trimmed by 2 bases and 8 bases, with 8 bases remaining between them. This CDR3 contains 12 residues. Germline V CDR1 and CDR2: SGHDT, YYEEEE. CDR3 nucleotide sequence: TGTGCCAGCAGCTTTATGGGGGAGCCCCAGCATTTT. This sequence encodes CASSFMGEPQHF.

The chain links TRBV5-1 to TRBJ1-2; 8 bases fit TRBD1. The CDR3 extends over 14 amino acids. J gave up 7 bases and V 4 bases, and 9 bases lay outside the gene matches. Per the germline V gene, CDR1 is SGHRS and CDR2 is YFSETQ. The CDR3 region is CASSATGQGGGYTF. In DNA, the CDR3 is TGCGCCAGCAGCGCCACCGGACAGGGTGGTGGCTACACCTTC.

The chain has TRBV29-1 and TRBJ2-7; perhaps TRBD2 as D (5 bases). V was trimmed by 6 bases and J by 3 bases, leaving 18 bases between them. From germline, CDR1 is SQVTM and CDR2 ANQGSEA. The CDR3 extends over 14 amino acids. The DNA for the CDR3 is TGCAGCGTGGAACCAAACGACGGAGGCTACGAGCAGTACTTC. Protein sequence: CSVEPNDGGYEQYF.

V gene TRBV4-3 combines with J gene TRBJ2-5; D might be TRBD2 (6 bases). The CDR3 spans 15 residues. Trimming removed 3 bases from V and 4 bases from J, with 15 bases in between. Germline lookup yields CDR1 LGHNA and CDR2 YSLEER. As DNA, the CDR3 is TGCGCCAGCAGCCAGGAAAGACTAGTGTTAGAGACCCAGTACTTC. The encoded protein is CASSQERLVLETQYF.

This chain connects TRBV6-6 to TRBJ2-7; D is perhaps TRBD2 (6 bases). This CDR3 is built from 14 residues. Germline CDR1 reads MNHNY; CDR2 reads SVGAGI (reference sequence). V was shortened by 6 bases and J by 6 bases, with 18 bases between the two germline ends. For the CDR3, the DNA is TGTGCCAGCAGCCCCCCCGGAGGGAGACTCGAGCAGTACTTC. This gives the protein CASSPPGGRLEQYF.

This rearrangement joins TRBV19 to TRBJ1-1; 10 bases align to TRBD1. Unmatched junction bases numbered 2, after V lost 0 bases and J lost 10 bases. CDR1 and CDR2 from the germline V gene are LNHDA and SQIVND (reference sequence). The CDR3 spans 13 residues. The CDR3 DNA follows: TGTGCCAGTAGTATAGACCGGGACAGGGGAGCTTTCTTT. Amino acids: CASSIDRDRGAFF.

The CDR3 coding sequence is TGCAGCGCTTTAGCGGGGGTTAGCTCCTACAATGAGCAGTTCTTC. Its translation: CSALAGVSSYNEQFF. This chain connects TRBV29-1 to TRBJ2-1, with TRBD2 identical over 9 bases. J was trimmed by 0 bases and V by 7 bases; bases with no gene match: 7. Germline V gene data show CDR1 as SQVTM and CDR2 as ANQGSEA. The CDR3 covers 15 residues.

The chain has TRBV5-4 and TRBJ1-2, with D unclear. CDR1 SGHNT and CDR2 YYREEE come from the germline V gene (reference sequence). The CDR3 sequence is 13 residues long. V was clipped by 4 bases and J by 0 bases, with 7 bases between them. Here the CDR3 reads CASSVTANYGYTF. The CDR3 DNA is TGTGCCAGCAGCGTAACAGCTAACTATGGCTACACCTTC.

This chain uses TRBV5-4 with TRBJ2-4, with 16 nucleotides matching TRBD2. CDR3 length: 19 residues. J lost 0 bases, V lost 3 bases, and 6 bases had no gene match. Germline lookup yields CDR1 SGHNT and CDR2 YYREEE (reference sequence). CDR3: CASSYGGTSGGVAKNIQYF. In DNA, the CDR3 is TGTGCCAGCAGCTATGGTGGGACTAGCGGGGGGGTAGCCAAAAACATTCAGTACTTC.

J is TRBJ2-6 and V is TRBV19, with 7 bases aligning to TRBD1. The CDR3 loop spans 15 amino acids. V shed 6 bases and J 2 bases; nucleotides not matched to a gene: 4. CDR1 is LNHDA, CDR2 SQIVND, per germline (reference sequence). CDR3 loop: CASRPTGTGANVLTF. The CDR3 DNA is TGTGCCAGTAGACCGACAGGGACTGGGGCCAACGTCCTGACTTTC.

This rearrangement joins TRBV4-2 to TRBJ1-6, with 9 nucleotides matching TRBD1. Germline loops: CDR1 LGHNA, CDR2 YNFKEQ. The CDR3 spans 16 residues. V lost 3 bases, J lost 5 bases, and 5 bases stayed unmatched. DNA of the CDR3: TGTGCCAGCAGCCAGACGACAGGGGGAAATAATTCACCCCTCCACTTT. Translated: CASSQTTGGNNSPLHF.